Reported below is one TCR beta chain. Its antigen remains unknown. The source of the sample is a study of Ad26.COV2.S vaccination and SARS-CoV-2 variants. Study details: Intramuscular Ad26.COV2.S doses were given once or twice, 56 days apart.

Study-level results: Ad26.COV2.S recipients had broader spike-specific TCRs (P = 0.0014). Considerable breadth of spike-specific CD8+ and CD4+ T cell responses has reportedly been documented following vaccination.

Assay used: immunoSEQ multiplex PCR; TCRdb lists only in-frame clones, some missing. The data hold over 400,000 clones, with about 88% observed a single time. The V gene lost 0 bases and the J gene lost 2 bases, with 2 bases spanning the gap. This CDR3 has 12 residues. Germline-derived CDR1 and CDR2 are SGDLS and YYNGEE. Treatment reported: over 15 received Ad26.COV2.S at low or high dose, single or two shots; about 5 received placebo; per-sample allocation not given. Day 63 after the first vaccine or placebo injection was the time point for sampling. Sequenced material: peripheral blood, taken in a trial of Ad26.COV2.S vaccine versus placebo. The chain has TRBV9 and TRBJ2-5; no clear D gene. The clonotype originates from a person between 18 and 65 years old who received the Ad26.COV2.S COVID-19 vaccine or a placebo. This CDR3 reads CASSVGQETQYF. Here the CDR3 DNA reads TGTGCCAGCAGCGTAGGACAAGAGACCCAGTACTTC.